These T cell receptor beta chains were read from a single sample in a study of blood T cell repertoires in COVID-19. Data came from immunoSEQ multiplex PCR; TCRdb stores just in-frame clones and leaves some out. Of fewer than 300,000 clones listed, approximately 90% are singletons. The sequenced material came from peripheral blood. The origin of the receptors is a woman aged 45-60 years with COVID-19, enrolled during active disease. Each CDR3 is given with its conserved first and last residue. Fields, in order: D gene, V gene, J gene, clone size, CDR3 protein, CDR3 DNA. The D gene is left open where the match is weak. Not every row has a clone size; where given, it reads once, few, many or a size class.

>.|TRBV11-2|TRBJ2-1|.
CASSLDRVGVPYPNNEQFF
TGTGCCAGCAGCTTAGATCGGGTGGGAGTCCCTTATCCCAACAATGAGCAGTTCTTC
>.|TRBV7-2|TRBJ1-6|once
CASSFAGTTNSPLHF
TGTGCCAGCAGCTTTGCGGGAACTACTAATTCACCCCTCCACTTT
>.|TRBV9|TRBJ1-4|.
CASSAGTTEKLFF
TGTGCCAGCAGCGCCGGGACAACGGAAAAACTGTTTTTT
>.|TRBV30|TRBJ2-7|.
CAWSVAPSSSEQYF
TGTGCCTGGAGTGTAGCTCCGAGCTCCTCCGAGCAGTACTTC
>.|TRBV18|TRBJ1-4|.
CASSLERTTSVEKLFF
TGTGCCAGCTCACTGGAGAGGACAACCTCCGTTGAAAAACTGTTTTTT
>TRBD2|TRBV18|TRBJ2-1|.
CASSPQLAGGEYNEQFF
TGTGCCAGCTCACCCCAATTAGCGGGAGGAGAATACAATGAGCAGTTCTTC
>TRBD2|TRBV6-2/TRBV6-3|TRBJ2-1|.
CASSYSPVRGLARGDEQFF
TGTGCCAGCAGTTATTCACCCGTCAGGGGACTAGCGCGGGGGGATGAGCAGTTCTTC
>TRBD2|TRBV6-5|TRBJ2-3|.
CASNRLAGSTDTQYF
TGTGCCAGCAATCGACTAGCGGGGAGCACAGATACGCAGTATTTT
>TRBD2|TRBV29-1|TRBJ2-3|.
CSSESPSGSTDTQYF
TGCAGCTCCGAATCCCCTAGCGGAAGCACAGATACGCAGTATTTT
>TRBD2|TRBV29-1|TRBJ2-2|once
CSYTLLAGGELFF
TGCAGCTACACGCTACTAGCGGGCGGGGAGCTGTTTTTT
>TRBD1|TRBV5-1|TRBJ2-5|.
CASSLQGAYQETQYF
TGCGCCAGCAGCCTACAGGGGGCTTACCAAGAGACCCAGTACTTC
>TRBD1|TRBV27|TRBJ1-6|few
CASSPRDRGRNSPLHF
TGTGCCAGCAGTCCTAGGGACAGGGGAAGGAATTCACCCCTCCACTTT
>TRBD1|TRBV30|TRBJ1-1|once
CAWSVLGRGPTEAFF
TGTGCCTGGAGTGTACTCGGGAGGGGGCCTACTGAAGCTTTCTTT
>.|TRBV19|TRBJ1-5|.
CASLSGRSSNQPQHF
TGTGCCAGTCTTTCCGGCAGGTCTAGCAATCAGCCCCAGCATTTT
>TRBD2|TRBV4-2|TRBJ2-3|.
CASSQGKASGSLQIYTRTETQYF
TGTGCCAGCAGCCAAGGTAAGGCTAGCGGGAGCCTCCAGATTTACACCCGAACTGAGACGCAGTATTTT
>.|TRBV12-3/TRBV12-4|TRBJ1-5|.
CASSLDRYQPQHF
TGTGCCAGCAGCCTCGACAGGTATCAGCCCCAGCATTTT
>TRBD1|TRBV10-3|TRBJ1-2|.
CATAALTGDLGYGYTF
TGTGCCACCGCGGCATTAACAGGGGACCTGGGTTATGGCTACACCTTC
>TRBD1|TRBV27|TRBJ1-5|.
CASSSLQGQPQHF
TGTGCCAGCAGTTCACTACAGGGGCAGCCCCAGCATTTT
>.|TRBV7-9|TRBJ2-5|.
CASSFWSGSQETQYF
TGTGCCAGCAGCTTCTGGTCGGGATCCCAAGAGACCCAGTACTTC
>TRBD1|TRBV5-4|TRBJ1-2|.
CASSPRTGYGYTF
TGTGCCAGCAGCCCGCGGACAGGGTATGGCTACACCTTC
>.|TRBV6-5|TRBJ1-2|.
CASRVSGVGYTF
TGTGCCAGCAGGGTCTCAGGGGTTGGCTACACCTTC
>.|TRBV18|TRBJ1-2|.
CASSPSVVYGYTF
TGTGCCAGCTCACCATCGGTTGTCTATGGCTACACCTTC
>.|TRBV6-5|TRBJ2-3|.
CASSPGRTTDTQYF
TGTGCCAGCAGCCCGGGTCGAACCACAGATACGCAGTATTTT
>TRBD2|TRBV24-1|TRBJ2-1|.
CATSDNCTSVRNSYNEQFF
TGTGCCACCAGTGATAATTGTACTAGCGTGAGAAACTCCTACAATGAGCAGTTCTTC
>.|TRBV6-5|TRBJ1-2|few
CASSTVLNYGYTF
TGTGCCAGCAGTACGGTCTTGAACTATGGCTACACCTTC
>.|TRBV29-1|TRBJ2-3|.
CSTSDSLLSTDTQYF
TGCAGTACCTCCGACTCGCTGCTTAGCACAGATACGCAGTATTTT
>.|TRBV24-1|TRBJ1-5|.
CATSDHRDQPQHF
TGTGCCACCAGTGACCACAGAGATCAGCCCCAGCATTTT
>TRBD1|TRBV5-5|TRBJ1-2|once
CASSPRQGVNYGYTF
TGTGCCAGCAGCCCCCGACAGGGCGTTAACTATGGCTACACCTTC
>.|TRBV6-2/TRBV6-3|TRBJ1-2|.
CASSGGAEYGYTF
TGTGCCAGCAGTGGGGGCGCGGAATATGGCTACACCTTC
>.|TRBV23-1|TRBJ2-5|.
CASSQGTRTLRETQYF
TGCGCCAGCAGTCAAGGGACTCGCACCTTGAGGGAGACCCAGTACTTC
>TRBD1|TRBV30|TRBJ1-1|once
CAWTWDRGDTEAFF
TGTGCCTGGACATGGGACAGGGGAGACACTGAAGCTTTCTTT
>.|TRBV19|TRBJ1-4|.
CASSLFSNEKLFF
TGTGCCAGTAGTTTATTCTCTAATGAAAAACTGTTTTTT
>TRBD1|TRBV18|TRBJ1-1|.
CASSLGQVGNTEAFF
TGTGCCAGCTCACTGGGACAGGTTGGGAACACTGAAGCTTTCTTT
>TRBD2|TRBV27|TRBJ2-7|.
CASSLRRTSGDSYEQYF
TGTGCCAGCAGTTTGAGAAGGACTAGCGGTGACTCCTACGAGCAGTACTTC
>.|TRBV27|TRBJ2-1|.
CASNQPGERYNEQFF
TGTGCCAGCAACCAACCCGGGGAGCGTTACAATGAGCAGTTCTTC
>.|TRBV21-1|TRBJ1-4|.
CASSKGQSNEKLFF
TGTGCCAGCAGCAAGGGGCAGTCTAATGAAAAACTGTTTTTT
>TRBD1|TRBV29-1|TRBJ1-5|.
CSVGTGGQPQHF
TGCAGCGTTGGGACAGGTGGGCAGCCCCAGCATTTT
>.|TRBV7-2|TRBJ2-1|.
CASSSQGGYYNEQFF
TGTGCCAGCAGCTCCCAGGGGGGCTATTACAATGAGCAGTTCTTC
>TRBD1|TRBV5-6|TRBJ2-7|.
CASSLGPQGGGSEQYF
TGTGCCAGCAGCTTGGGGCCACAGGGGGGCGGATCCGAGCAGTACTTC
>.|TRBV5-4|TRBJ2-7|.
CASSPFGSSSYEQYF
TGTGCCAGCAGCCCCTTCGGGTCCAGCTCCTACGAGCAGTACTTC
>TRBD1|TRBV29-1|TRBJ2-5|.
CSGDRGQETQYF
TGCAGCGGGGACAGGGGCCAAGAGACCCAGTACTTC
>.|TRBV12-3/TRBV12-4|TRBJ1-2|.
CASSLAQTHGYTF
TGTGCCAGCAGTTTGGCACAGACCCATGGCTACACCTTC
>.|TRBV18|TRBJ2-1|.
CASSASNEQFF
TGTGCCAGCTCAGCTAGCAATGAGCAGTTCTTC
>.|TRBV30|TRBJ1-6|.
CAWSGRDSPLHF
TGTGCCTGGAGTGGCCGGGATTCACCCCTCCACTTT
>TRBD2|TRBV24-1|TRBJ2-1|.
CATSDFSGRGPFF
TGTGCCACCAGTGATTTCAGCGGGAGGGGCCCGTTCTTC
>.|TRBV19|TRBJ2-7|.
CASSLDSYEQYF
TGTGCCAGTAGCCTCGACAGCTACGAGCAGTACTTC
>.|TRBV2|TRBJ1-5|once
CASSESGSNQPQHF
TGTGCCAGCAGTGAATCCGGTAGCAATCAGCCCCAGCATTTT
>.|TRBV6-5|TRBJ2-7|.
CASSYSGGLTREQYF
TGTGCCAGCAGTTACTCAGGGGGACTAACGAGAGAGCAGTACTTC
>.|TRBV30|TRBJ2-3|.
CAWSVGGTYSTDTQYF
TGTGCCTGGAGTGTAGGAGGTACCTATAGCACAGATACGCAGTATTTT
>TRBD2|TRBV6-2/TRBV6-3|TRBJ2-2|.
CASSYSGLAGVNTGELFF
TGTGCCAGCAGTTACTCGGGACTAGCGGGAGTGAACACCGGGGAGCTGTTTTTT
>TRBD1|TRBV28|TRBJ1-1|.
CASSKTGGWNTEAFF
TGTGCCAGCAGCAAAACAGGGGGCTGGAACACTGAAGCTTTCTTT
>TRBD1|TRBV4-2|TRBJ1-6|.
CASSVPGQTNSPLHF
TGTGCCAGCAGCGTGCCGGGACAGACTAATTCACCCCTCCACTTT
>TRBD1|TRBV2|TRBJ1-1|.
CASSFDRGTEAFF
TGTGCCAGCAGTTTTGACAGGGGGACTGAAGCTTTCTTT
>TRBD1|TRBV18|TRBJ2-5|.
CASSPGQRETQYF
TGTGCCAGCTCACCGGGACAGAGGGAGACCCAGTACTTC